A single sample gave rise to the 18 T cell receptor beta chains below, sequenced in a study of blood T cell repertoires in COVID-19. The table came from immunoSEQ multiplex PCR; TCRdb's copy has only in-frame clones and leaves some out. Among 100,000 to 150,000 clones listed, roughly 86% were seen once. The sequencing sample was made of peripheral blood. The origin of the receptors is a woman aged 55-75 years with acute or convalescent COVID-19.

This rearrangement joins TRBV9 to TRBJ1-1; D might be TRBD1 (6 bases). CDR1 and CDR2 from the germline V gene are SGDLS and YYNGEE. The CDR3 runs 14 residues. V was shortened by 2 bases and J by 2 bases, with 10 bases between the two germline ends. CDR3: CASSVRTDNTEAFF. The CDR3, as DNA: TGTGCCAGCAGCGTCCGGACAGATAACACTGAAGCTTTCTTT.

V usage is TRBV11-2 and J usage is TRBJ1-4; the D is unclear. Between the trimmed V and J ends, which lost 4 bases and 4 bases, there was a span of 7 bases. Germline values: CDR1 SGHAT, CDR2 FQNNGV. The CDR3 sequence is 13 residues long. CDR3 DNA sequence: TGTGCCAGCAGCTCGGGTTATAATGAAAAACTGTTTTTT. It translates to CASSSGYNEKLFF.

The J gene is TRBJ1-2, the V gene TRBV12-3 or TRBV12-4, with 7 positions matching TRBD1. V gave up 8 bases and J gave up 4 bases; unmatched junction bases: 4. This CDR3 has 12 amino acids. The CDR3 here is CASLTGRYGYTF. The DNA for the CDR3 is TGTGCCAGCCTGACAGGGCGCTATGGCTACACCTTC.

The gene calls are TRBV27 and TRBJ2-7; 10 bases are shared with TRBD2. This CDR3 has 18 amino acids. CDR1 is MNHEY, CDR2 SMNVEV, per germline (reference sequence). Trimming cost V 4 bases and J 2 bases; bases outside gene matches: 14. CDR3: CASSSRPNLAGVPYEQYF. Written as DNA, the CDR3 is TGTGCCAGCAGTTCCCGACCCAATCTAGCGGGAGTTCCCTACGAGCAGTACTTC.

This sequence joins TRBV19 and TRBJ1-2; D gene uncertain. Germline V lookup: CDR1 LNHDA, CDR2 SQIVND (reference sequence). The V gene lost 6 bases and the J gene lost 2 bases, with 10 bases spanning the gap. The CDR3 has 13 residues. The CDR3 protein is CASSPGKNYGYTF. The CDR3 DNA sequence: TGTGCCAGTAGCCCCGGGAAAAACTATGGCTACACCTTC.

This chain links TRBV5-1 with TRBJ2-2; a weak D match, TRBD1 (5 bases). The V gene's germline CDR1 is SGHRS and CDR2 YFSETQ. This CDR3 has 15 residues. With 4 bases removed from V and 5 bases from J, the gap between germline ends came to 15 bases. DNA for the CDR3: TGCGCCAGCAGCCCTTCGGCAGGGAAGACCGGGGAGCTGTTTTTT. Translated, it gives CASSPSAGKTGELFF.

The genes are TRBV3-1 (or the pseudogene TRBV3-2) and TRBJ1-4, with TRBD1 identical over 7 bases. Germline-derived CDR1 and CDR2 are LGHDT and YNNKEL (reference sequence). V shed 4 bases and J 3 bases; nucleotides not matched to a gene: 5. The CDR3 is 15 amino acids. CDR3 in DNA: TGTGCCAGCAGCCGGAGGGGGACAGCTAATGAAAAACTGTTTTTT. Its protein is CASSRRGTANEKLFF.

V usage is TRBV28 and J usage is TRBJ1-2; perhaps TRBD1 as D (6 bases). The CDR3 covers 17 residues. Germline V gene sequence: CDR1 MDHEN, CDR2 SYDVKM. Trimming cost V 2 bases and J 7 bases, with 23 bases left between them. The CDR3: CASSLGGRTSSSGGYTF. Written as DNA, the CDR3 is TGTGCCAGCAGTTTAGGGGGCCGTACCAGTTCTAGCGGTGGCTACACCTTC.

The CDR3 nucleotides are TGTGCCAGCAGCCAAAGTACACGCTACGAGCAGTACTTC. Translating gives CASSQSTRYEQYF. The V and J genes are TRBV2 and TRBJ2-7; D ambiguous. The CDR3 loop spans 13 amino acids. The germline V and J ends were trimmed by 6 bases and 3 bases, with 12 bases remaining between them. CDR1 is SNHLY and CDR2 is FYNNEI in the germline V gene.

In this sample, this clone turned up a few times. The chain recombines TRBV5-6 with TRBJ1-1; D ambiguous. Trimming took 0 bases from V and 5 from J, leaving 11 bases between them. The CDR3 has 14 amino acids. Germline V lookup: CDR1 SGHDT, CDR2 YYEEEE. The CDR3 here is CASSLGLTGTEAFF. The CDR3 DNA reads TGTGCCAGCAGCTTGGGGCTCACGGGTACTGAAGCTTTCTTT.

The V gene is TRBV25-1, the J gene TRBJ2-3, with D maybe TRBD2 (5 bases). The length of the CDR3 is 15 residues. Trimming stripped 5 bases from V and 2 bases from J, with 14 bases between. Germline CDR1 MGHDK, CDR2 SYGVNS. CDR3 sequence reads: CASSPLAGLTDTQYF. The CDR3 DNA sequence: TGTGCCAGCAGTCCTCTAGCAGGCCTCACAGATACGCAGTATTTT.

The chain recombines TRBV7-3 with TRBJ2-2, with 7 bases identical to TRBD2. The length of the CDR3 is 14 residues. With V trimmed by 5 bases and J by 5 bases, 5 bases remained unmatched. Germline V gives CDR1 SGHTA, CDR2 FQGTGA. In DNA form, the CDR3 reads TGTGCCAGCAGCGTAGGGACTATTACCGGGGAGCTGTTTTTT. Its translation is CASSVGTITGELFF.

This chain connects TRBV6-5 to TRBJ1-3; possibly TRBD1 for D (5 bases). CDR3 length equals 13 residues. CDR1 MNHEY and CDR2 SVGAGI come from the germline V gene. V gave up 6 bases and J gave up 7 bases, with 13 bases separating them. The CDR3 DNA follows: TGTGCCAGCAGCCTCATGGGACTTAACACCATATATTTT. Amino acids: CASSLMGLNTIYF.

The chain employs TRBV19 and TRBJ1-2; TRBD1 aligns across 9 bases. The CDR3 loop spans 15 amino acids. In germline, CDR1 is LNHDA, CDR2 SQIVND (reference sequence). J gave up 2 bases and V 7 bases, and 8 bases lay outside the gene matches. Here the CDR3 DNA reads TGTGCCAGTACCCCGGCACAGGGGGCAAACTATGGCTACACCTTC. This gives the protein CASTPAQGANYGYTF.

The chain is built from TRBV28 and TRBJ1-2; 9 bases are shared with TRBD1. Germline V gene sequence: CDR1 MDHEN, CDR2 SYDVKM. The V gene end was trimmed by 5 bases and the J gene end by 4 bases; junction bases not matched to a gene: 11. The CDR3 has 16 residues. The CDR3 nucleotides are TGTGCCAGCAGTGATAACAGGGGGCAAGGAGGCTATGGCTACACCTTC. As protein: CASSDNRGQGGYGYTF.

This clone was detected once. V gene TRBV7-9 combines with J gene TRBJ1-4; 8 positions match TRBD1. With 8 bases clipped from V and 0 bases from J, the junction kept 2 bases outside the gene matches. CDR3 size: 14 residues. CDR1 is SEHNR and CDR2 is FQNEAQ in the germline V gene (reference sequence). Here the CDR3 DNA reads TGTGCCAGCGGGACAGGAGCAACTAATGAAAAACTGTTTTTT. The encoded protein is CASGTGATNEKLFF.

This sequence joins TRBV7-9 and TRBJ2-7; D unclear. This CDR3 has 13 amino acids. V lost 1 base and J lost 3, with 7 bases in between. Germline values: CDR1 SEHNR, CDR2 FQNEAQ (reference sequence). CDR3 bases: TGTGCCAGCAGCTTAGTAGGAGACTACGAGCAGTACTTC. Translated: CASSLVGDYEQYF.

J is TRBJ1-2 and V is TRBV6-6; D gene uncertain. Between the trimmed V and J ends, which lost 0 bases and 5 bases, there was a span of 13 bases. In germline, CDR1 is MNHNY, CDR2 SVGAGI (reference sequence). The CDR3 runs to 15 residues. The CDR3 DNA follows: TGTGCCAGCAGTTACTCGACAATTGCCCGATATGGCTACACCTTC. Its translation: CASSYSTIARYGYTF.